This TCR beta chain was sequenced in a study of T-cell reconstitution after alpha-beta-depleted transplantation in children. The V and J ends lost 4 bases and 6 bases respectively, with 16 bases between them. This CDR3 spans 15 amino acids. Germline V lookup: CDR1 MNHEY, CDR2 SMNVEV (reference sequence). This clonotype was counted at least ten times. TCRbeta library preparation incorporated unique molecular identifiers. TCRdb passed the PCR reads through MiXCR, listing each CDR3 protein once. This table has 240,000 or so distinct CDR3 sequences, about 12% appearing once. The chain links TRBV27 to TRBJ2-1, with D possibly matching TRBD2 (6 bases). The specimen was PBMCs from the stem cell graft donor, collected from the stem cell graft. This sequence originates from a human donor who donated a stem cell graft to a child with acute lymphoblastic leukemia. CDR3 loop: CASSSPGTLFNEQFF. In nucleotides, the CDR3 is TGTGCCAGCAGTTCCCCCGGGACTCTTTTCAATGAGCAGTTCTTC.